Shown below are 7 T cell receptor beta chains from a single sample sequenced in a study of T cells expressing NK-cell markers. TCRdb reprocessed the 5' RACE reads and keeps a single row for each CDR3 protein, giving no DNA. This sample's table has roughly 430,000 distinct CDR3 sequences. The sequenced sample was blood T cells: a sorted CD56 or NKG2C T cell subset, CD4+ or CD8+ T cells, or bulk PBMC T cells (not recorded which). The receptors derive from a woman aged 18-70 years in good health.

This chain joins TRBV20-1 and TRBJ2-3; there is no DNA to check the TCRdb D call of TRBD1. There are 12 residues in the CDR3. Germline CDR1 DFQATT, CDR2 SNEGSKA (reference sequence). CDR3 in amino acids: CTQGQVQDTQYF.

The chain is built from TRBV20-1 and TRBJ1-4. The germline V gene has CDR1 DFQATT and CDR2 SNEGSKA (reference sequence). The CDR3 covers 14 residues. Here the CDR3 reads CSARSGEKGEKLFF.

The chain recombines TRBV24-1 with TRBJ2-7. Germline assignment: CDR1 KGHDR and CDR2 SFDVKD. The CDR3 length is 13 residues. This CDR3 reads CATSDLDGYEQYF.

The chain uses TRBV12-3 or TRBV12-4 and TRBJ1-1. The CDR3 length is 14 residues. CDR3 loop: CASTRRGRNTEAFF.

The chain is built from TRBV12-3 or TRBV12-4 and TRBJ1-3. This CDR3 has 15 amino acids. CDR3 in amino acids: CASSPIRGSGNTIYF.

The chain has TRBV2 and TRBJ1-1; the D call of TRBD1 rests on TCRdb alone, since no DNA is present to check it. This CDR3 is built from 15 residues. Germline V gene lookup returns CDR1 SNHLY and CDR2 FYNNEI. CDR3 region: CASRATGTGNTEAFF.

The chain joins TRBV7-9 to TRBJ1-1. CDR1 SEHNR and CDR2 FQNEAQ come from the germline V gene (reference sequence). This CDR3 contains 13 residues. CDR3 loop: CASSLEERTEAFF.